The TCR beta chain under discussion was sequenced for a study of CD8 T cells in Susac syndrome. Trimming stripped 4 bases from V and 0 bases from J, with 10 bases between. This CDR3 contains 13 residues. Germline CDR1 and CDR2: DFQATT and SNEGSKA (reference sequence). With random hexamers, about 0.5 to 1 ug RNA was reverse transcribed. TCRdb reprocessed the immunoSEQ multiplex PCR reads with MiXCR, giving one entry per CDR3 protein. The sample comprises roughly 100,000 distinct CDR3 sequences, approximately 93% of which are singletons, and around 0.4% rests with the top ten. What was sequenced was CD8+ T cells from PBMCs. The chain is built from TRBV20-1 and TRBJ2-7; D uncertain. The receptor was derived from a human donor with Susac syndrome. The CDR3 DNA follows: TGCAGTGCTAAAACAGTGCTCTCCTACGAGCAGTACTTC. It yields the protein CSAKTVLSYEQYF.